The TCR beta chain under discussion was sequenced for a study of blood T cells in healthy people across ages. Study-wide results and caveats: Significant beta diversity loss was already apparent by age approximately 40, declining roughly linearly. Higher diversity and more naive CD4+ cells were features of long-lived donors, compared to aged donors.

This clonotype was seen only a few times. Its antigen remains unidentified. Primers used in a second PCR of roughly 7 to 12 cycles were a sample-barcoded 5' primer and a J-beta primer mix. MiXCR was run by TCRdb on the 5' RACE reads, yielding one entry per CDR3 protein. The sample lists 600,000 to 850,000 distinct CDR3 sequences, roughly two fifths occurring once. J lost 3 bases, V lost 0 bases, and 11 bases had no gene match. CDR1 and CDR2 (germline): DFQATT, SNEGSKA (reference sequence). The CDR3 runs 16 residues. The TCR originated in a woman aged 55-69 years in good health. V usage is TRBV20-1 and J usage is TRBJ2-7; 7 bases are shared with TRBD2. Material for sequencing was blood. The CDR3 reads CSARDPGGGPYYEQYF. The CDR3 DNA reads TGCAGTGCTAGAGATCCGGGGGGAGGGCCCTACTACGAGCAGTACTTC.